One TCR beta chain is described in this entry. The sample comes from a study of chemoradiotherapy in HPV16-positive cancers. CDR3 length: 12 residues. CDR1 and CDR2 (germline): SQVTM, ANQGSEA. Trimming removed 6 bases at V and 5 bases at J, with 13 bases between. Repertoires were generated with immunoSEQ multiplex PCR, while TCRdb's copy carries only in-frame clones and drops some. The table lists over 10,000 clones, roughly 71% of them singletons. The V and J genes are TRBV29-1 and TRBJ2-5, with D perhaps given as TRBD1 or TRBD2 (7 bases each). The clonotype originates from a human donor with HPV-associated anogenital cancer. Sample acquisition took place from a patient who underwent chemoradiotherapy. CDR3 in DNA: TGCAGCGTCCGCCAGGGGGGGGAGACCCAGTACTTC. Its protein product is CSVRQGGETQYF.